The 20 T cell receptor beta chains below were found in one sample sequenced in a study of cytomegalovirus exposure and HLA in healthy donors. Both 60 Vbeta primers and 13 Jbeta primers went into the PCR. Some clones are missing from TCRdb's copy, which holds only in-frame ones; the method was immunoSEQ multiplex PCR. There are some 150,000 clones in the sample; under 80% occur only once, and around 3.1% lies in the top ten. Sequenced material: PBMCs. Source of these receptors: a female donor in good health and CMV-seronegative.

V gene TRBV14 combines with J gene TRBJ1-1; weak D call: TRBD1 (6 bases). V was cut by 1 base and J by 8 bases, with 17 bases left in between. This CDR3 is 15 amino acids long. CDR1 and CDR2 from the germline V gene are SGHDN and FVKESK. The chain's CDR3 is CASSQGGGGFGEAFF. The CDR3 DNA sequence: TGTGCCAGCAGCCAAGGTGGGGGCGGTTTCGGCGAAGCTTTCTTT. The variable domain in full, with the rest retrieved from reference TRBV14 and TRBJ1-1, is EAGVTQFPSHSVIEKGQTVTLRCDPISGHDNLYWYRRVMGKEIKFLLHFVKESKQDESGMPNNRFLAERTGGTYSTLKVQPAELEDSGVYFCASSQGGGGFGEAFFGQGTRLTVV.

The chain combines TRBV19 with TRBJ2-7; TRBD1 matches at 9 bases. J was trimmed by 4 bases and V by 5 bases; bases with no gene match: 3. This CDR3 comprises 13 residues. Germline CDR1 reads LNHDA; CDR2 reads SQIVND (reference sequence). This CDR3 is CASSRDREYEQYF. Here the CDR3 DNA reads TGTGCCAGTAGTCGGGACAGGGAATACGAGCAGTACTTC.

This clone was recorded only once. The V and J genes are TRBV7-9 and TRBJ2-1, with D perhaps matching TRBD1 (6 bases). CDR3 size: 16 residues. With 3 bases removed from V and 3 bases from J, the gap between germline ends came to 15 bases. Per the germline V gene, CDR1 is SEHNR and CDR2 is FQNEAQ (reference sequence). This CDR3 is CASSFTTGTYYNEQFF. The DNA of the CDR3 is TGTGCCAGCAGCTTTACAACAGGGACCTACTACAATGAGCAGTTCTTC.

The rearrangement uses TRBV19 and TRBJ1-1, with D tentatively TRBD1 (5 bases). This CDR3 has 13 amino acids. Germline V gives CDR1 LNHDA, CDR2 SQIVND (reference sequence). With 2 bases removed from V and 3 bases from J, the gap between germline ends came to 7 bases. The CDR3 sequence is CASSIYRYTEAFF. The CDR3 bases are TGTGCCAGTAGTATATACAGGTACACTGAAGCTTTCTTT. Full variable domain (remainder filled in from reference TRBV19 and TRBJ1-1): DGGITQSPKYLFRKEGQNVTLSCEQNLNHDAMYWYRQDPGQGLRLIYYSQIVNDFQKGDIAEGYSVSREKKESFPLTVTSAQKNPTAFYLCASSIYRYTEAFFGQGTRLTVV.

This rearrangement joins TRBV28 to TRBJ2-7; 11 bases fit TRBD2. Germline V gene data show CDR1 as MDHEN and CDR2 as SYDVKM. V dropped 6 bases and J dropped 0; count of bases not matched to a gene: 4. The CDR3 consists of 15 residues. The CDR3 DNA reads TGTGCCAGCAGGTTACTAGCGGGGGCCTCCTACGAGCAGTACTTC. It encodes CASRLLAGASYEQYF.

This sequence joins TRBV5-4 and TRBJ1-2, with 7 positions matching TRBD1. Trimming took 4 bases from V and 2 from J; bases not matched to a gene: 2. The CDR3 runs 13 residues. The germline gives CDR1 SGHNT, CDR2 YYREEE (reference sequence). The CDR3 nucleotides read TGTGCCAGCAGCCTGGACAGGAACTATGGCTACACCTTC. Translated, it gives CASSLDRNYGYTF.

V and J are TRBV7-2 and TRBJ2-5; TRBD2 might be the D (6 bases). Trimming removed 4 bases from V and 5 bases from J, with 17 bases in between. This CDR3 comprises 15 residues. Looked up from germline, CDR1 is SGHTA and CDR2 is FQGNSA. Here the CDR3 DNA reads TGTGCCAGCAGCTCCTCGAAGACTAGGGCGGAGACCCAGTACTTC. Protein product: CASSSSKTRAETQYF.

The chain is built from TRBV25-1 and TRBJ1-2; maybe TRBD1 (5 bases). Trimming cost V 9 bases and J 6 bases, with 14 bases left between them. Germline CDR1 is MGHDK and CDR2 is SYGVNS. This CDR3 comprises 12 residues. The CDR3, as DNA: TGTGCCAGTTACGACGGGGGGGATGGCTACACCTTC. Encoded protein: CASYDGGDGYTF.

This clone was found once. The chain carries TRBV27 and TRBJ2-3, with a possible D match to TRBD1 (6 bases). CDR3 length: 14 residues. Germline V CDR1 and CDR2: MNHEY, SMNVEV (reference sequence). Trimming removed 6 bases from V and 1 base from J, with 11 bases in between. The CDR3 DNA reads as TGTGCCAGCAGCTACAGGGCTGGCACAGATACGCAGTATTTT. Residues: CASSYRAGTDTQYF.

The chain links TRBV28 to TRBJ2-1, with 8 bases lining up with TRBD2. Trimming at V came to 5 bases and at J to 5 bases, leaving 8 bases not matched to a gene. Germline loops: CDR1 MDHEN, CDR2 SYDVKM. This CDR3 is built from 15 residues. This chain's CDR3 is CASSPPTAGDNEQFF. In DNA, the CDR3 is TGTGCCAGCAGTCCCCCCACAGCGGGAGACAATGAGCAGTTCTTC. The full variable domain, completed using reference TRBV28 and TRBJ2-1, is DVKVTQSSRYLVKRTGEKVFLECVQDMDHENMFWYRQDPGLGLRLIYFSYDVKMKEKGDIPEGYSVSREKKERFSLILESASTNQTSMYLCASSPPTAGDNEQFFGPGTRLTVL.

The chain has TRBV7-2 and TRBJ2-5, with TRBD1 matching over 9 bases. The CDR3 spans 19 residues. The V gene end was trimmed by 2 bases and the J gene end by 5 bases; junction bases not matched to a gene: 18. Looked up from germline, CDR1 is SGHTA and CDR2 is FQGNSA. CDR3 loop: CASSLPWPRTGEADETQYF. CDR3 sequence (DNA): TGTGCCAGCAGCTTACCCTGGCCTCGGACAGGGGAGGCGGACGAGACCCAGTACTTC.

The J gene is TRBJ1-1, the V gene TRBV11-2, with a weak D call TRBD1 (6 bases). The CDR3 runs to 14 residues. Per germline, CDR1 SGHAT and CDR2 FQNNGV. V was shortened by 1 base and J by 8 bases, with 14 bases between the two germline ends. The CDR3 reads CASSLAVGTPEAFF. The CDR3 DNA sequence: TGTGCCAGCAGCTTAGCGGTGGGGACACCAGAAGCTTTCTTT.

The rearrangement joins TRBV29-1 to TRBJ2-7; 9 nucleotides agree with TRBD1. Germline CDR1 reads SQVTM; CDR2 reads ANQGSEA. The V segment lost 1 base and the J segment 1 base; nucleotides outside the gene matches: 11. There are 17 residues in the CDR3. The DNA for the CDR3 is TGCAGCGTTGAAGGGGTGAAGGAGGGGACAGGGTCCTACGAGCAGTACTTC. Translated, it gives CSVEGVKEGTGSYEQYF.

Turning to this clone: One end of the junction is discordant with germline, which a read error may explain. Here the CDR3 reads CASSLGANDGYTF. CDR3 nucleotides: TGTGCCAGCAGCTTGGGGGCTAACGATGGCTACACCTTC. The gene calls are TRBV7-3 and TRBJ1-2; the D gene is possibly TRBD1 (6 bases). Germline assignment: CDR1 SGHTA and CDR2 FQGTGA. This CDR3 is built from 13 residues. Looking up the rest from reference TRBV7-3 and TRBJ1-2 gives the full variable domain: GAGVSQTPSNKVTEKGKYVELRCDPISGHTALYWYRQSLGQGPEFLIYFQGTGAADDSGLPNDRFFAVRPEGSVSTLKIQRTERGDSAVYLCASSLGANDGYTFGSGTRLTVV.

The CDR3 is CASSLGGYYYEQYF. Here the CDR3 DNA reads TGTGCCAGCAGCTTGGGCGGATACTACTACGAGCAGTACTTC. This chain uses TRBV5-8 with TRBJ2-7, with unresolved D. The CDR3 contains 14 residues. Germline-derived CDR1 and CDR2 are SGHTS and YDEGEE. Trimming took off 0 bases at V and 3 bases at J, with 10 bases between the two ends.

This clone occurred once. The V gene is TRBV19, the J gene TRBJ2-1; TRBD2 matches at 8 bases. After removal of 5 bases from V and 2 bases from J, the junction contained 8 bases not matched to a gene. This CDR3 contains 16 residues. Per germline, CDR1 LNHDA and CDR2 SQIVND (reference sequence). The CDR3 spells CASSVFGRAPYNEQFF. In DNA form, the CDR3 reads TGTGCCAGTAGTGTGTTCGGGAGGGCCCCCTACAATGAGCAGTTCTTC.

The rearrangement joins TRBV4-3 to TRBJ1-5; 9 bases align to TRBD1. The V gene end was trimmed by 1 base and the J gene end by 5 bases; junction bases not matched to a gene: 6. CDR3 length: 16 amino acids. CDR1 LGHNA and CDR2 YSLEER come from the germline V gene. CDR3 region: CASSQVTGGYYQPQHF. As DNA, the CDR3 is TGCGCCAGCAGCCAAGTTACAGGGGGCTATTATCAGCCCCAGCATTTT.

The chain couples TRBV7-8 to TRBJ1-4; 9 nucleotides align to TRBD1. Germline-derived CDR1 and CDR2 are SGHVS and FQNEAQ. J gave up 6 bases and V 5 bases, and 7 bases lay outside the gene matches. There are 15 residues in the CDR3. The CDR3 DNA sequence: TGTGCCAGCAGCCCCAACAGGGGGCGCGATGAAAAACTGTTTTTT. Amino acids: CASSPNRGRDEKLFF.

The chain links TRBV6-1 to TRBJ2-7; the D is unclear. This CDR3 region has 15 residues. V was clipped by 2 bases and J by 7 bases, with 18 bases between them. Germline CDR1 MNHNS, CDR2 SASEGT. The CDR3 loop reads CASSELLGHSGEQYF. DNA of the CDR3: TGTGCCAGCAGTGAACTTCTAGGCCACTCGGGTGAGCAGTACTTC.

The V and J genes are TRBV19 and TRBJ2-1; tentative D call: TRBD2 (6 bases). From germline, CDR1 is LNHDA and CDR2 SQIVND (reference sequence). V was clipped by 7 bases and J by 6 bases, with 19 bases between them. This CDR3 region has 15 residues. The CDR3 region has the DNA TGTGCCAGTACCACGACTGGCCCGGGGGTCAATGAGCAGTTCTTC. It translates to CASTTTGPGVNEQFF.